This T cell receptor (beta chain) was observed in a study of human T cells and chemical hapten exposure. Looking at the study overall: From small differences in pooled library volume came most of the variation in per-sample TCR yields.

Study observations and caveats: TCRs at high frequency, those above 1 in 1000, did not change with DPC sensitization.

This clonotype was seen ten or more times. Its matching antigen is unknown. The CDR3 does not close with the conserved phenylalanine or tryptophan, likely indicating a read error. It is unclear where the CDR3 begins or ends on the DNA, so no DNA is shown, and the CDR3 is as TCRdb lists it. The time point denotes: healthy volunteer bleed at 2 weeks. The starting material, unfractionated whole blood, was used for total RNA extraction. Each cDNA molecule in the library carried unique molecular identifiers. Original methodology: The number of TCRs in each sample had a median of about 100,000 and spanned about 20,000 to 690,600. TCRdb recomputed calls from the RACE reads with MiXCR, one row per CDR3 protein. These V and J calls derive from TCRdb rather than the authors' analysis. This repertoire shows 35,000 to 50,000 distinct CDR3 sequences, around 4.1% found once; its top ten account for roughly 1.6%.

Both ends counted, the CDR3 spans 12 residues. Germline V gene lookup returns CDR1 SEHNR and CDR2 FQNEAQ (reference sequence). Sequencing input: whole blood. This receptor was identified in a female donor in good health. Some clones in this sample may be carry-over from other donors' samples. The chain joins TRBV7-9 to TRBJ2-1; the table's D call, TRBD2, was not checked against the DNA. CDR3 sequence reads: CASSFSGGALVS.